This T cell receptor (beta chain) was observed in a study of human T cells and chemical hapten exposure. In TCRdb, the RACE reads were re-called with MiXCR into one record per CDR3 protein. In the table there are tens of thousands of distinct CDR3 sequences, 14% of which are singletons. Regarding time point: pre-sensitization, week 0. Treatment indicated: therapeutic diphenylcyclopropenone sensitization with weekly scalp DPC. V was trimmed by 2 bases and J by 0 bases, leaving 10 bases between them. Germline V gene lookup returns CDR1 SQVTM and CDR2 ANQGSEA. The CDR3 is 14 amino acids. There are a few counts of this clonotype.

The chain joins TRBV29-1 to TRBJ1-1, with D uncertain. The specimen was whole blood, collected in connection with sensitization to the hapten diphenylcyclopropenone (DPC). This TCR came from a woman between 45 and 60 years old with alopecia areata. Some clones in this sample may be carry-over from other donors' samples. The CDR3 DNA sequence: TGCAGCGTTGAATACAACAATTTGAACACTGAAGCTTTCTTT. Protein sequence: CSVEYNNLNTEAFF.